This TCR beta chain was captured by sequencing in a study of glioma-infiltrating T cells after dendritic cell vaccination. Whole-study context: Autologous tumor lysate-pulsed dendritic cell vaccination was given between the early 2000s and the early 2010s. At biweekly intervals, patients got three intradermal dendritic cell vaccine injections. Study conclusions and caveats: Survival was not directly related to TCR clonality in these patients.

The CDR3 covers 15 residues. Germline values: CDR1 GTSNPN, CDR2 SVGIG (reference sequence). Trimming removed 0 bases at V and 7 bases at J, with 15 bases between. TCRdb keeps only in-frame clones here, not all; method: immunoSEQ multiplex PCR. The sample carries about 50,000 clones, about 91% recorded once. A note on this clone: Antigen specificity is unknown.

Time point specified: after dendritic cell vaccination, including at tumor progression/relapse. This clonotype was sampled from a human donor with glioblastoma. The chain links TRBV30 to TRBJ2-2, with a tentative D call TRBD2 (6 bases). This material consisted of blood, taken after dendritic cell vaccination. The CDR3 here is CAWSVGGTTGGELFF. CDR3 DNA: TGTGCCTGGAGTGTGGGCGGGACCACAGGCGGGGAGCTGTTTTTT.